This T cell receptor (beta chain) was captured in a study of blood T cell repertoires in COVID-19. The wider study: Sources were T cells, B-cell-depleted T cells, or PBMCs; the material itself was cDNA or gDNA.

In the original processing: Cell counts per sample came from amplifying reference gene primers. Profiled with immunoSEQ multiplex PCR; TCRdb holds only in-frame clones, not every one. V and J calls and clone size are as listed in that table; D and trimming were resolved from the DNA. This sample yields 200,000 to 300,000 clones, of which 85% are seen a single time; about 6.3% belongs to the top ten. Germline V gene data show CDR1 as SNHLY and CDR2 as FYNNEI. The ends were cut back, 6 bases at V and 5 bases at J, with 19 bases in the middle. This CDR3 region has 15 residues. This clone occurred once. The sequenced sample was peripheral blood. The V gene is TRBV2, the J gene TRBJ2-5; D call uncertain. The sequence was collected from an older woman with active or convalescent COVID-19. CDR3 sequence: CASRESFPARETQYF. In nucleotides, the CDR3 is TGTGCCAGCAGAGAGTCTTTCCCCGCGAGGGAGACCCAGTACTTC.